The 30 T cell receptor beta chains below come from one sample, sequenced in a study of blood T cell repertoires in COVID-19. Sequenced by immunoSEQ multiplex PCR; TCRdb stores in-frame clones only, minus some. The data contain roughly 250,000 clones, 75% to 90% of them seen just once; the ten biggest clones take up 3.7%. The source material was peripheral blood. The receptors here all came from a woman between 40 and 55 years old with acute or convalescent COVID-19.

The chain carries TRBV18 and TRBJ1-2; unclear D gene. This CDR3 spans 13 amino acids. Germline V gives CDR1 KGHSH, CDR2 LQKENI. Trimming removed 2 bases at V and 2 bases at J, with 6 bases between. The DNA for the CDR3 is TGTGCCAGCTCACCAACAGACAACTATGGCTACACCTTC. It encodes CASSPTDNYGYTF.

CDR3 nucleotides: TGTGCCAGTAACCCCTTGGAGGGGCAAACATTCTCTTATGGCTACACCTTC. This codes for CASNPLEGQTFSYGYTF. The genes are TRBV19 and TRBJ1-2; D perhaps matches TRBD1 (5 bases). Per the germline V gene, CDR1 is LNHDA and CDR2 is SQIVND (reference sequence). This CDR3 region has 17 residues. Trimming cost V 7 bases and J 5 bases, with 26 bases left between them.

The CDR3 reads CAWSAQGWTEAFF. The CDR3 coding sequence is TGTGCCTGGAGTGCCCAGGGCTGGACTGAAGCTTTCTTT. The gene calls are TRBV30 and TRBJ1-1, with a possible D match to TRBD1 (5 bases). In germline, CDR1 is GTSNPN, CDR2 SVGIG (reference sequence). This CDR3 is built from 13 residues. V gave up 1 base and J gave up 5 bases, with 11 bases separating them.

This chain links TRBV27 with TRBJ2-3; TRBD2 matches 8 bases. CDR1 and CDR2 (germline): MNHEY, SMNVEV (reference sequence). Germline trimming cut 8 bases from V and 1 base from J; bases unmatched to any gene: 5. CDR3 length: 14 residues. The CDR3 DNA is TGTGCCAGCGTAGCGGGGTCTGGCACAGATACGCAGTATTTT. Encoded protein: CASVAGSGTDTQYF.

V gene TRBV19 combines with J gene TRBJ1-2, with D possibly being TRBD1 (5 bases). V dropped 4 bases and J dropped 4 bases, with 19 bases sitting between them. Germline V CDR1 and CDR2: LNHDA, SQIVND (reference sequence). This CDR3 comprises 16 residues. This CDR3 reads CASSSPRRGNFYGYTF. As DNA, the CDR3 is TGTGCCAGTAGTAGCCCCCGCCGGGGGAATTTCTATGGCTACACCTTC.

This sequence joins TRBV12-2 and TRBJ1-6; the D call TRBD1 from the table was never checked on the DNA. TRBV12-2 counts as a pseudogene. The CDR3 sequence is 16 residues long. The CDR3 nucleotides read TGTGCAAGTCGCTTAATTCAAATCTCCTATAATTCACCCCTCCACTTT. This codes for CASRLIQISYNSPLHF.

The genes are TRBV5-1 and TRBJ1-1; TRBD1 is a possible D gene (6 bases). In germline, CDR1 is SGHRS, CDR2 YFSETQ. The length of the CDR3 is 17 residues. V was clipped by 0 bases and J by 2 bases, with 17 bases between them. The CDR3 sequence is CASSLAEIQGRNTEAFF. CDR3 coding DNA: TGCGCCAGCAGCTTGGCCGAAATTCAGGGGCGAAACACTGAAGCTTTCTTT.

CDR3 protein: CASSEVTGTGYGYTF. CDR3 nucleotides: TGTGCCAGCAGTGAAGTCACGGGGACTGGCTATGGCTACACCTTC. V usage is TRBV6-1 and J usage is TRBJ1-2; tentatively, D is TRBD1 (5 bases). Germline loops: CDR1 MNHNS, CDR2 SASEGT. CDR3 length: 15 amino acids. Trimming took off 1 base at V and 4 bases at J, with 13 bases between the two ends.

The rearrangement joins TRBV24-1 to TRBJ2-3, with D possibly being TRBD2 (7 bases). This CDR3 has 15 amino acids. The ends were cut back, 7 bases at V and 0 bases at J, with 13 bases in the middle. CDR1 is KGHDR and CDR2 is SFDVKD in the germline V gene. CDR3 nucleotide sequence: TGTGCCACCAGCTTAGGGGGGGGAAGCACAGATACGCAGTATTTT. It specifies CATSLGGGSTDTQYF.

The chain joins TRBV6-5 to TRBJ2-7, with 7 positions matching TRBD1. The germline V gene encodes CDR1 MNHEY and CDR2 SVGAGI. V lost 6 bases and J lost 6; bases outside the gene matches: 8. The CDR3 spans 13 residues. CDR3 bases: TGTGCCAGCAGGCCGTCGGACAGGTTCGAGCAGTACGTC. It encodes CASRPSDRFEQYV.

This clone was observed once. The rearrangement joins TRBV6-1 to TRBJ1-2; maybe TRBD1 (5 bases). Trimming stripped 0 bases from V and 0 bases from J, with 17 bases between. Germline CDR1 MNHNS, CDR2 SASEGT. CDR3 size: 18 residues. Here the CDR3 DNA reads TGTGCCAGCAGTGAAGCTAGGGGTACTGGGCCCTCTAACTATGGCTACACCTTC. The encoded protein is CASSEARGTGPSNYGYTF.

This chain links TRBV7-2 with TRBJ1-2, with D maybe TRBD1 (6 bases). Trimming took 6 bases from V and 3 from J, leaving 17 bases between them. CDR1 is SGHTA, CDR2 FQGNSA, per germline. The CDR3 loop spans 15 amino acids. The CDR3 sequence: CASRPGQRLYYGYTF. DNA of the CDR3: TGTGCCAGCAGACCTGGACAGCGCCTCTACTATGGCTACACCTTC.

This sequence joins TRBV7-8 and TRBJ1-2, with D possibly being TRBD1 (6 bases). This CDR3 is built from 15 residues. The germline V and J ends were trimmed by 5 bases and 3 bases, with 16 bases remaining between them. The V gene's germline CDR1 is SGHVS and CDR2 FQNEAQ. The CDR3, as DNA: TGTGCCAGCAGCCTAGTCGGACAGCAGTACTATGGCTACACCTTC. It specifies CASSLVGQQYYGYTF.

This chain uses TRBV5-1 with TRBJ2-6; possibly TRBD1 for D (5 bases). Deletions cut 2 bases from V and 4 bases from J, with 10 bases between. The CDR3 is 15 amino acids. The germline gives CDR1 SGHRS, CDR2 YFSETQ. The chain's CDR3 is CASSFTGPGANVLTF. CDR3 bases: TGCGCCAGCAGCTTTACAGGCCCAGGGGCCAACGTCCTGACTTTC.

Only one count was recorded for this clone. The chain couples TRBV7-9 to TRBJ1-1, with D tentatively TRBD1 (6 bases). Germline CDR1 reads SEHNR; CDR2 reads FQNEAQ (reference sequence). The CDR3 sequence is 13 residues long. Trimming removed 6 bases at V and 1 base at J, with 9 bases between. The CDR3 DNA reads TGTGCCAGCAGTTCGGGACAGAACACTGAAGCTTTCTTT. Translated, it gives CASSSGQNTEAFF.

The rearrangement joins TRBV6-5 to TRBJ1-2, with D maybe TRBD1 (6 bases). The V and J ends lost 9 bases and 4 bases respectively, with 18 bases between them. This CDR3 has 14 residues. CDR1 and CDR2 (germline): MNHEY, SVGAGI. The CDR3 DNA reads TGTGCCAGTCAGGCCCCCAGGGGTGGCTATGGCTACACCTTC. It translates to CASQAPRGGYGYTF.

V gene TRBV18 combines with J gene TRBJ1-2; TRBD1 matches 7 bases. Germline CDR1 is KGHSH and CDR2 is LQKENI. J was trimmed by 3 bases and V by 8 bases; bases with no gene match: 6. This CDR3 has 13 amino acids. CDR3 loop: CASGSGTDYGYTF. CDR3 DNA: TGTGCCAGCGGGTCCGGGACAGACTATGGCTACACCTTC. The whole variable domain, filled in from reference TRBV18 and TRBJ1-2, reads NAGVMQNPRHLVRRRGQEARLRCSPMKGHSHVYWYRQLPEEGLKFMVYLQKENIIDESGMPKERFSAEFPKEGPSILRIQQVVRGDSAAYFCASGSGTDYGYTFGSGTRLTVV.

This chain joins TRBV19 and TRBJ1-2; the match to TRBD1 covers 7 bases. This CDR3 spans 14 amino acids. Germline V CDR1 and CDR2: LNHDA, SQIVND (reference sequence). V lost 1 base and J lost 7; bases outside the gene matches: 6. DNA of the CDR3: TGTGCCAGTAGTATAGTGGGGACAGCTGGTGGCTACACCTTC. This translates into CASSIVGTAGGYTF.

This chain links TRBV4-1 with TRBJ2-3, with 9 bases lining up with TRBD1. Losses at the gene ends were 4 bases for V and 4 bases for J; bases not matched to a gene: 12. CDR3 length: 17 residues. Germline V gives CDR1 MGHRA, CDR2 YSYEKL. The CDR3 loop is CASSLFPGTGIADTQYF. DNA of the CDR3: TGCGCCAGCAGCCTTTTCCCCGGGACAGGGATCGCAGATACGCAGTATTTT.

The rearrangement joins TRBV6-2 or TRBV6-3 to TRBJ1-4; TRBD1 agrees at 8 bases. CDR1 and CDR2 from the germline V gene are MNHEY and SVGEGT. V was pared by 2 bases and J by 5 bases, with 10 bases of the junction left unmatched. The CDR3 contains 17 residues. The CDR3 DNA reads as TGTGCCAGCAGTTACCATATGGACAGGGTTGGGAATGAAAAACTGTTTTTT. Its protein is CASSYHMDRVGNEKLFF.

This chain joins TRBV9 and TRBJ1-5; D not certain. Germline V CDR1 and CDR2: SGDLS, YYNGEE. The CDR3 spans 14 residues. The V and J ends lost 3 bases and 0 bases respectively, with 7 bases between them. The CDR3 loop is CASSALNSNQPQHF. CDR3 nucleotides: TGTGCCAGCAGCGCCCTAAATAGCAATCAGCCCCAGCATTTT.

The genes are TRBV27 and TRBJ2-5; TRBD1 aligns across 8 bases. Trimming removed 6 bases from V and 1 base from J; junction bases left unmatched: 4. Germline CDR1 MNHEY, CDR2 SMNVEV (reference sequence). This CDR3 has 14 residues. The CDR3 nucleotides are TGTGCCAGCAGCCCGGGACAGGTCCAAGAGACCCAGTACTTC. Protein: CASSPGQVQETQYF.

The rearrangement uses TRBV6-4 and TRBJ1-5; TRBD1 agrees at 8 bases. V lost 6 bases and J lost 2; bases outside the gene matches: 9. Germline V gene data show CDR1 as MRHNA and CDR2 as SNTAGT. The CDR3 is made up of 16 amino acids. CDR3 DNA sequence: TGTGCCAGCAGGAGTCAGGGGGCGCGAGGCAATCAGCCCCAGCATTTT. Protein product: CASRSQGARGNQPQHF.

The rearrangement links TRBV11-2 to TRBJ2-2; tentative D call: TRBD2 (6 bases). Germline V CDR1 and CDR2: SGHAT, FQNNGV. This CDR3 region has 15 residues. V was clipped by 4 bases and J by 3 bases, with 12 bases between them. CDR3 amino acids: CASSSTSRDTGELFF. The CDR3 DNA sequence: TGTGCCAGCAGCTCGACTAGTCGTGACACCGGGGAGCTGTTTTTT.

This chain links TRBV5-1 with TRBJ2-4, with D possibly TRBD1 on 5 matching bases. The germline V gene has CDR1 SGHRS and CDR2 YFSETQ. Trimming removed 3 bases from V and 0 bases from J, with 16 bases in between. The CDR3 is 17 residues long. CDR3 nucleotides: TGCGCCAGCAGCTCATTAGACAGATACGGAGCCAAAAACATTCAGTACTTC. This codes for CASSSLDRYGAKNIQYF.

The V call is TRBV19, the J call TRBJ1-2; D unclear. CDR3 size: 16 residues. Per germline, CDR1 LNHDA and CDR2 SQIVND (reference sequence). Trimming stripped 1 base from V and 4 bases from J, with 16 bases between. CDR3 DNA sequence: TGTGCCAGTAGTATAGTTGGCAGACTATCCGGCTATGGCTACACCTTC. Residues: CASSIVGRLSGYGYTF.

The genes are TRBV12-3 or TRBV12-4 and TRBJ1-6, with 8 bases that match TRBD1. The CDR3 is 12 amino acids. The junction had 2 bases not matched to a gene; V was cut back by 8 bases and J by 8 bases. CDR3 coding DNA: TGTGCCAGCCGGGGACAGGATTCACCCCTCCACTTT. Translating gives CASRGQDSPLHF.

The chain employs TRBV6-6 and TRBJ1-5; the D gene is possibly TRBD1 (6 bases). CDR1 and CDR2 from the germline V gene are MNHNY and SVGAGI (reference sequence). Trimming pared 2 bases from V and 3 bases from J, leaving 8 bases between. This CDR3 spans 14 amino acids. CDR3 protein: CASSYKGVNQPQHF. The CDR3 nucleotides are TGTGCCAGCAGTTACAAGGGGGTCAATCAGCCCCAGCATTTT.

This chain connects TRBV30 to TRBJ2-3; maybe TRBD2 (5 bases). The V gene lost 5 bases and the J gene lost 2 bases, with 11 bases spanning the gap. The CDR3 contains 13 residues. Germline V gene data show CDR1 as GTSNPN and CDR2 as SVGIG (reference sequence). The CDR3 nucleotides read TGTGCCTGGGCGGGCGGACTCACAGATACGCAGTATTTT. Translation gives CAWAGGLTDTQYF.

This clone was seen only once. This chain uses TRBV5-8 with TRBJ1-3; 7 positions agree with TRBD1. This CDR3 is 14 amino acids long. CDR1 SGHTS and CDR2 YDEGEE come from the germline V gene. With 4 bases clipped from V and 2 bases from J, the junction kept 3 bases outside the gene matches. Here the CDR3 reads CASSTTGTGNTIYF. The CDR3 DNA reads TGTGCCAGCAGCACGACAGGGACTGGAAACACCATATATTTT.